These 26 T cell receptor beta chains came from one sample sequenced in a study of spatial heterogeneity in lung cancer. General study results and limits: Tumor mutation count correlated with how many alpha and beta TCRs expanded intratumorally.

Described time point: sample taken at primary tumor resection. TCRdb recomputed calls from the 5' RACE reads with MiXCR, one row per CDR3 protein. The sample lists over 10,000 distinct CDR3 sequences, roughly 5% seen once, with 20% to 25% in the top ten. These receptors are not linked to any known antigen. The sample consisted of lung tumor tissue, taken at surgery. These receptor sequences come from a male donor with early-stage non-small cell lung cancer.

This clonotype has at least ten counts. In a library made to pick up alpha chains, this beta chain is a stray read with a size that means little. The chain uses TRBV18 and TRBJ2-3, with D uncertain. The germline V and J ends were trimmed by 3 bases and 2 bases, with 12 bases remaining between them. Germline V gene lookup returns CDR1 KGHSH and CDR2 LQKENI. The CDR3 contains 15 residues. The CDR3 loop reads CASSPPETATDTQYF. Written as DNA, the CDR3 is TGTGCCAGCTCACCCCCCGAGACCGCCACAGATACGCAGTATTTT.

This clonotype was counted between two and nine times. This beta chain came through as a stray read in a library set up for alpha chains, and its size says little. V usage is TRBV20-1 and J usage is TRBJ2-1; TRBD2 agrees at 8 bases. Per germline, CDR1 DFQATT and CDR2 SNEGSKA (reference sequence). The CDR3 extends over 17 amino acids. J was trimmed by 1 base and V by 2 bases; bases with no gene match: 10. The CDR3 reads CSARSRRGARSYNEQFF. Written as DNA, the CDR3 is TGCAGTGCTAGATCGAGGCGGGGGGCAAGGTCCTACAATGAGCAGTTCTTC.

About this clonotype itself: This beta chain was picked up by a library intended for alpha chains and is off target, so its count carries little meaning. V is TRBV28 and J is TRBJ2-7; 7 bases are shared with TRBD1. The CDR3 runs 14 residues. The germline CDR1 and CDR2 sequences are MDHEN and SYDVKM. With 3 bases clipped from V and 5 bases from J, the junction kept 7 bases outside the gene matches. CDR3 DNA sequence: TGTGCCAGCAGTTTTAACAGGGGTAGCGACGAGCAGTACTTC. Protein sequence: CASSFNRGSDEQYF.

A few counts support this clonotype. With the library built for alpha chains, this beta chain is off target and its frequency is not meaningful. This rearrangement joins TRBV7-2 to TRBJ2-3; TRBD2 is a possible D gene (5 bases). CDR1 is SGHTA and CDR2 is FQGNSA in the germline V gene. This CDR3 contains 13 residues. Trimming shortened V by 8 bases and J by 0 bases, and 9 bases separated the two germline ends. The CDR3 DNA reads as TGTGCCAGCCGCCGAGGGAGCACAGATACGCAGTATTTT. Translated, it gives CASRRGSTDTQYF.

In regard to this clonotype: A much larger clone sits a single nucleotide away, making a read error possible. This beta chain is a stray read from a library made for alpha chains; its abundance is not meaningful. The rearrangement joins TRBV2 to TRBJ2-7; no firm D call. Trimming took off 7 bases at V and 5 bases at J, with 15 bases between the two ends. Germline lookup yields CDR1 SNHLY and CDR2 FYNNEI. There are 13 residues in the CDR3. CDR3 sequence: CASTYWSRDEQYF. The CDR3 nucleotides read TGTGCCAGCACCTACTGGTCCCGGGACGAGCAGTACTTC.

This clonotype showed up many times. As an off-target read in a library built for alpha chains, this beta chain has a frequency of little significance. CDR3 DNA sequence: TGTGCCAGCAGCGGGACAGCCTCACGGTTTAGCACAGATACGCAGTATTTT. Protein sequence: CASSGTASRFSTDTQYF. The chain couples TRBV28 to TRBJ2-3; 7 bases map to TRBD1. The V gene's germline CDR1 is MDHEN and CDR2 SYDVKM. J was trimmed by 0 bases and V by 6 bases; bases with no gene match: 12. CDR3 length equals 17 residues.

In its sample, this clonotype was seen a few times. Being off target in a library aimed at alpha chains, this beta chain has a size of little meaning. The chain employs TRBV18 and TRBJ1-2; 7 bases fit TRBD1. Trimming took 6 bases from V and 2 from J; bases not matched to a gene: 15. The CDR3 sequence is 17 residues long. Germline V gene lookup returns CDR1 KGHSH and CDR2 LQKENI. CDR3 loop: CASSPIASGGDNYGYTF. For the CDR3, the DNA is TGTGCCAGCTCCCCGATAGCCTCAGGGGGAGACAACTATGGCTACACCTTC.

This clonotype was recorded a few times. Little can be read into the size of this beta chain, an off-target read in a library designed for alpha chains. This chain joins TRBV20-1 and TRBJ1-2; the D gene is possibly TRBD1 (6 bases). CDR1 and CDR2 from the germline V gene are DFQATT and SNEGSKA (reference sequence). The germline V and J ends were trimmed by 0 bases and 6 bases, with 11 bases remaining between them. This CDR3 comprises 13 residues. The CDR3 sequence: CSARDPWGHGYTF. CDR3 nucleotide sequence: TGCAGTGCTAGAGATCCCTGGGGGCATGGCTACACCTTC.

This clonotype occurred many times. Since the library was made to target alpha chains, this beta chain is a stray read and its abundance is not meaningful. The chain employs TRBV5-6 and TRBJ2-1; D unclear. The germline gives CDR1 SGHDT, CDR2 YYEEEE. V lost 0 bases to trimming and J lost 8 bases, with 12 bases between them. The CDR3 runs to 14 residues. The CDR3 loop reads CASSLVSTRDEQFF. Here the CDR3 DNA reads TGTGCCAGCAGCTTGGTTTCTACAAGAGATGAGCAGTTCTTC.

About this clonotype: Because the library targeted alpha chains, this beta chain is an off-target read whose size means little. The chain links TRBV29-1 to TRBJ2-7; 12 bases map to TRBD1. The CDR3 runs 12 residues. Trimming removed 7 bases from V and 6 bases from J; junction bases left unmatched: 4. Germline CDR1 is SQVTM and CDR2 is ANQGSEA. In DNA, the CDR3 is TGCAGCGGGGGACAGGGGGCGTTCGAGCAGTACTTC. Amino acids: CSGGQGAFEQYF.

This clonotype was seen many times. Since it is a stray read in a library aimed at alpha chains, this beta chain has a size that is not meaningful. The gene calls are TRBV2 and TRBJ1-6; possibly TRBD1 for D (5 bases). Germline V gene sequence: CDR1 SNHLY, CDR2 FYNNEI. Trimming took 6 bases from V and 6 from J, leaving 9 bases between them. This CDR3 has 13 amino acids. Written as DNA, the CDR3 is TGTGCCAGCAGATCCAGGGCTAATTCACCCCTCCACTTT. It codes for CASRSRANSPLHF.

This clonotype was found many times. This beta chain lies outside the target of a library built for alpha chains; its clone size means little. CDR3 loop: CASSLELFRAAFF. The CDR3 DNA follows: TGTGCCAGCAGCTTAGAGTTGTTCAGGGCAGCTTTCTTT. The chain uses TRBV11-2 and TRBJ1-1, with D possibly TRBD1 on 5 matching bases. CDR1 and CDR2 from the germline V gene are SGHAT and FQNNGV. V lost 0 bases and J lost 10, with 12 bases in between. The CDR3 extends over 13 amino acids.

Many counts were recorded for this clonotype. A library prepared for alpha chains yielded this beta chain as an off-target read; its size is of little meaning. The chain employs TRBV4-3 and TRBJ1-5; no clear D gene. Trimming took 1 base from V and 4 from J, leaving 14 bases between them. The CDR3 totals 16 residues. Germline CDR1 is LGHNA and CDR2 is YSLEER. DNA for the CDR3: TGCGCCAGCAGCCAAGGGGTCTCGACTGGAAATCAGCCCCAGCATTTT. Translated: CASSQGVSTGNQPQHF.

This clonotype came up a few times. This beta chain is a stray sequence in a library constructed for alpha chains; its clone size is not meaningful. The CDR3 loop is CASTLRASPDTQYF. Written as DNA, the CDR3 is TGTGCCAGCACCCTAAGGGCATCCCCAGATACGCAGTATTTT. The V gene is TRBV7-9, the J gene TRBJ2-3; D remains ambiguous. The CDR3 covers 14 residues. V was shortened by 7 bases and J by 4 bases, with 15 bases between the two germline ends. The germline V gene encodes CDR1 SEHNR and CDR2 FQNEAQ (reference sequence).

This clonotype has a count of ten or more. A junction boundary mismatches the germline segment, possibly from a read error. The library was built for alpha chains, so this beta chain is an off-target read and its size means little. CDR3 nucleotide sequence: TGTGCCAGCAGCTTATTCGGTGGTAGTCTCACAGACACGCAGTATTTT. Residues: CASSLFGGSLTDTQYF. The chain employs TRBV7-2 and TRBJ2-3; D is unclear. Germline V CDR1 and CDR2: SGHTA, FQGNSA. This CDR3 has 16 amino acids.

This clonotype was recorded at least ten times. With the library built for alpha chains, this beta chain is off target and its frequency is not meaningful. The genes are TRBV11-2 and TRBJ2-3, with 10 positions matching TRBD2. Germline values: CDR1 SGHAT, CDR2 FQNNGV. The CDR3 consists of 15 residues. J was trimmed by 5 bases and V by 5 bases; bases with no gene match: 7. CDR3 sequence: CASSPRTSGVDTQYF. CDR3 DNA: TGTGCCAGCAGCCCCCGTACTAGCGGGGTAGATACGCAGTATTTT. Full variable domain (outside the CDR3, taken from reference TRBV11-2 and TRBJ2-3): EAGVAQSPRYKIIEKRQSVAFWCNPISGHATLYWYQQILGQGPKLLIQFQNNGVVDDSQLPKDRFSAERLKGVDSTLKIQPAKLEDSAVYLCASSPRTSGVDTQYFGPGTRLTVL.

This clonotype was picked up many times. As an off-target read in a library built for alpha chains, this beta chain has a frequency of little significance. In nucleotides, the CDR3 is TGTGCCATCAGTGAAAAGGGATCTGGACAGGGGGGGACCCAGTACTTC. This encodes CAISEKGSGQGGTQYF. This chain links TRBV10-3 with TRBJ2-5; 10 bases agree with TRBD1. Germline trimming cut 3 bases from V and 7 bases from J; bases unmatched to any gene: 11. This CDR3 has 16 amino acids. The germline gives CDR1 ENHRY, CDR2 SYGVKD.

Regarding this clonotype: This sequence may be a read error, since a much larger clone differs from it by one base. The library was prepared for alpha chains; this beta chain is a stray read, so its frequency means little. The V gene is TRBV30, the J gene TRBJ2-3, with D tentatively TRBD1 (5 bases). Germline-derived CDR1 and CDR2 are GTSNPN and SVGIG (reference sequence). The CDR3 length is 14 residues. As DNA, the CDR3 is TGTACCTGGAGTGTTCCAGGGAGCACAGATACGCAGTATTTT. This translates into CTWSVPGSTDTQYF.

In regard to this clonotype: A much larger clone differs from this one at a single base, so this may be a read error. As an off-target read in a library built for alpha chains, this beta chain has a frequency of little significance. In DNA form, the CDR3 reads TGTGTCAGCTTGCCGATTGCGGGACCCAAAGAGACCCAGTACTTC. Translating it yields CVSLPIAGPKETQYF. V and J are TRBV2 and TRBJ2-5, with a weak D call TRBD2 (6 bases). CDR1 is SNHLY, CDR2 FYNNEI, per germline. CDR3 length: 15 residues.

On this clonotype itself: Since the library was made to target alpha chains, this beta chain is a stray read and its abundance is not meaningful. This chain connects TRBV7-9 to TRBJ1-4, with 7 bases that match TRBD1. J was trimmed by 0 bases and V by 6 bases; bases with no gene match: 4. Germline V lookup: CDR1 SEHNR, CDR2 FQNEAQ (reference sequence). This CDR3 is 15 amino acids long. The CDR3 DNA is TGTGCCAGCAGGCGGACAGGTGCAACTAATGAAAAACTGTTTTTT. It codes for CASRRTGATNEKLFF.

This clonotype showed up many times. With the library built for alpha chains, this beta chain is off target and its frequency is not meaningful. The chain carries TRBV6-6 and TRBJ1-5; possible D gene TRBD1, 5 bases. V lost 3 bases to trimming and J lost 1 base, with 10 bases between them. CDR3 length equals 15 residues. Germline V gives CDR1 MNHNY, CDR2 SVGAGI (reference sequence). CDR3 residues: CASSYMTESNQPQHF. Written as DNA, the CDR3 is TGTGCCAGCAGTTATATGACAGAAAGCAATCAGCCCCAGCATTTT.

This clonotype was seen at least ten times. With the library built for alpha chains, this beta chain is off target and its frequency is not meaningful. The chain uses TRBV7-2 and TRBJ1-2; the D is unclear. Germline loops: CDR1 SGHTA, CDR2 FQGNSA. The CDR3 totals 13 residues. The ends were cut back, 1 base at V and 8 bases at J, with 11 bases in the middle. CDR3 nucleotides: TGTGCCAGCAGCTTAGTTGGGAGAGGAGGCTACACCTTC. It yields the protein CASSLVGRGGYTF.

Turning to this clonotype: With the library built for alpha chains, this beta chain is off target and its frequency is not meaningful. This rearrangement joins TRBV5-1 to TRBJ2-5; TRBD2 might be the D (6 bases). V gave up 4 bases and J gave up 0 bases, with 19 bases separating them. CDR1 is SGHRS and CDR2 is YFSETQ in the germline V gene. The CDR3 has 17 residues. CDR3 region: CASSVGLDPLHQETQYF. In nucleotides, the CDR3 is TGCGCCAGCAGCGTGGGACTGGACCCGCTCCACCAAGAGACCCAGTACTTC.

This clonotype was recorded at least ten times. This beta chain represents an off-target read in a library built for alpha chains; its size is of limited meaning. The chain carries TRBV24-1 and TRBJ1-2; D is unclear. CDR3 length: 13 amino acids. V was cut by 9 bases and J by 4 bases, with 14 bases left in between. The germline V gene has CDR1 KGHDR and CDR2 SFDVKD. CDR3 DNA sequence: TGTGCCACCTTAGCCGGTCCGGGCTATGGCTACACCTTC. This encodes CATLAGPGYGYTF.

There are many counts of this clonotype. This beta chain lies outside the target of a library built for alpha chains; its clone size means little. The CDR3 sequence is CATSRPFTGDSLETQYF. The CDR3 DNA reads as TGTGCCACCAGCAGACCCTTTACAGGGGATTCGCTCGAGACCCAGTACTTC. V gene TRBV15 combines with J gene TRBJ2-5, with 7 bases that match TRBD1. The CDR3 length is 17 residues. After removal of 2 bases from V and 5 bases from J, the junction contained 14 bases not matched to a gene. Looked up from germline, CDR1 is LNHNV and CDR2 is YYDKDF (reference sequence). The full variable domain, its missing parts supplied by reference TRBV15 and TRBJ2-5, is DAMVIQNPRYQVTQFGKPVTLSCSQTLNHNVMYWYQQKSSQAPKLLFHYYDKDFNNEADTPDNFQSRRPNTSFCFLDIRSPGLGDTAMYLCATSRPFTGDSLETQYFGPGTRLLVL.

Ten or more counts support this clonotype. Since the library was made to target alpha chains, this beta chain is a stray read and its abundance is not meaningful. The rearrangement uses TRBV29-1 and TRBJ2-6; D not certain. Looked up from germline, CDR1 is SQVTM and CDR2 is ANQGSEA. This CDR3 is built from 12 residues. The ends were cut back, 4 bases at V and 2 bases at J, with 3 bases in the middle. The CDR3 reads CSVGTGANVLTF. CDR3 in DNA: TGCAGCGTTGGGACTGGGGCCAACGTCCTGACTTTC.